Described below is a single T cell receptor beta chain sequence and its context. Assay: immunoSEQ multiplex PCR; the TCRdb copy retains only in-frame clones and omits some. The table lists about 110,000 clones, more than 65% of them singletons. The sample is drawn from a study of T cell responses to AZD1222 COVID-19 vaccine. The CDR3 is made up of 15 amino acids. V gave up 3 bases and J gave up 3 bases; unmatched junction bases: 6. The germline V gene encodes CDR1 MDHEN and CDR2 SYDVKM. The sequence was obtained from an adult in good health. The chain joins TRBV28 to TRBJ2-7; 9 nucleotides align to TRBD1. The sample consisted of peripheral blood, taken on day 0 of AZD1222 vaccination. The CDR3 is CASSFPGQGRYEQYF. The CDR3, as DNA: TGTGCCAGCAGTTTTCCGGGACAGGGACGCTACGAGCAGTACTTC.